This T cell receptor beta chain derives from a study of T cells in Graves' hyperthyroidism and ophthalmopathy. RNA transcripts yielded amplified TCR beta CDR3 regions. First-round RT-PCR targeting the TCR CDR3 was performed with the HTBI primer set. TCRdb reanalysed the multiplex PCR reads using MiXCR and keeps one entry per CDR3 protein. The table shows 300,000 to 450,000 distinct CDR3 sequences, with approximately 14% occurring only once. This CDR3 has 16 residues. Germline V gives CDR1 SGHVS, CDR2 FQNEAQ. Trimming left V 1 base short and J 3 bases short, with 13 bases between. This clonotype was counted many times.

The V call is TRBV7-8, the J call TRBJ2-1; D may be TRBD1 (6 bases). The clonotype was recovered from a woman aged 18-35 years with Graves' hyperthyroidism that later progressed to Graves' ophthalmopathy. Sequenced input: blood. The CDR3 region is CASSLVSGTNYNEQFF. CDR3 sequence (DNA): TGTGCCAGCAGCTTAGTGTCTGGGACAAACTACAATGAGCAGTTCTTC.